This TCR beta chain was sequenced in a study of CD8 T cells in ankylosing spondylitis. General observations from the study: One TCR beta motif, made up of eight or nine highly homologous variants, appeared characteristic of ankylosing spondylitis blood. Significant enrichment of disease-linked clones was reported in matched ankylosing spondylitis synovial fluid. Disease-linked clones were found to be CD8+ and relatively rare in peripheral blood.

TCRdb reprocessed the 5' RACE reads via MiXCR and lists one record per CDR3 protein. The table shows fewer than 400,000 distinct CDR3 sequences, with 20% to 25% occurring only once. Remarks on this clonotype: Its antigen is undetermined.

This TCR was recovered from a male donor with ankylosing spondylitis. The sample consisted of blood, either unsorted or a sorted T cell fraction (not recorded which).

CDR3: CASSFGGADTGELFF. The CDR3 coding sequence is TGTGCCAGCAGTTTTGGGGGGGCGGACACCGGGGAGCTGTTTTTT. The genes are TRBV12-3 or TRBV12-4 and TRBJ2-2; perhaps TRBD2 as D (7 bases). CDR3 length equals 15 residues. V dropped 3 bases and J dropped 3 bases, with 11 bases sitting between them.